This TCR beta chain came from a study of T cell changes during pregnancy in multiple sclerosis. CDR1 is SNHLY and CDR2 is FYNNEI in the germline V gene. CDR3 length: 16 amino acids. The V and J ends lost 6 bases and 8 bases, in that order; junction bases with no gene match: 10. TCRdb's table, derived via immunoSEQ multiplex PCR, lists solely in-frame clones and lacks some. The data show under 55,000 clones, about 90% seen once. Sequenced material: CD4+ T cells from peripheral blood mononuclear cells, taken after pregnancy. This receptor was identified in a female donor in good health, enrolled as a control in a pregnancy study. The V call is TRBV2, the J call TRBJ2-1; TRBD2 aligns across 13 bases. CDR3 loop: CASRIRTSGSYDEQFF. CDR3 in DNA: TGTGCCAGCAGAATTCGGACTAGCGGGAGCTATGATGAGCAGTTCTTC.